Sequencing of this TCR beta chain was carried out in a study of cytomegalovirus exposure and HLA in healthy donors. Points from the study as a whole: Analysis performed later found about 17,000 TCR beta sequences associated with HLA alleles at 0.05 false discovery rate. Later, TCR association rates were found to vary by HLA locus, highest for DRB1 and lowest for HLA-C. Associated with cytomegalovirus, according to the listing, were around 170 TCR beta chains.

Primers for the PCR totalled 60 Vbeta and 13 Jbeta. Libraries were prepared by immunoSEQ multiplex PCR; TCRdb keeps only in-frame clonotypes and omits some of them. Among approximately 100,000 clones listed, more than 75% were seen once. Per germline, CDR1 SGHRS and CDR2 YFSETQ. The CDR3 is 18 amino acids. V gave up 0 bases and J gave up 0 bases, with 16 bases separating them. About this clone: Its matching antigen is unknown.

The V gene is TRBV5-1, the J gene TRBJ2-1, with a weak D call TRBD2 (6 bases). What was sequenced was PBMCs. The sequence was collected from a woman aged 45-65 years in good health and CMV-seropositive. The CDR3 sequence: CASSLGFQDYLSYNEQFF. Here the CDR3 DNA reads TGCGCCAGCAGCTTGGGATTCCAGGACTACCTCTCCTACAATGAGCAGTTCTTC.